One and the same sample provided the 28 T cell receptor beta chains below, sequenced in a study of shared clonotypes between healthy human individuals. The repertoire was sequenced with immunoSEQ multiplex PCR; TCRdb's copy has only in-frame clones and lacks some. The repertoire holds 1.4 million to 1.5 million clones, with approximately 96% as singletons. The specimen sequenced was naive CD4+ T cells sorted from blood. The sample's subset: CD45RA+ positively selected. The receptors were sampled from a man aged 25 to 45 in good health.

The V and J genes are TRBV7-8 and TRBJ2-7; 7 bases map to TRBD1. The germline CDR1 and CDR2 sequences are SGHVS and FQNEAQ. The CDR3 is 15 amino acids. V was clipped by 5 bases and J by 3 bases; unmatched bases: 10. The CDR3 bases are TGTGCCAGCAGCGCCCCGGCAGGGGGAAACTACGAGCAGTACTTC. Encoded protein: CASSAPAGGNYEQYF. The full variable domain, rest sourced from reference TRBV7-8 and TRBJ2-7, is GAGVSQSPRYKVAKRGQDVALRCDPISGHVSLFWYQQALGQGPEFLTYFQNEAQLDKSGLPSDRFFAERPEGSVSTLKIQRTQQEDSAVYLCASSAPAGGNYEQYFGPGTRLTVT.

About this clone itself: Other DNA sequences in the same sample also yield this CDR3. The rearrangement uses TRBV5-1 and TRBJ1-1, with no clear D. Per the germline V gene, CDR1 is SGHRS and CDR2 is YFSETQ. CDR3 length equals 14 residues. The V end lost 0 bases, the J end lost 0 bases, and 6 bases lay between the germline ends. CDR3 DNA: TGCGCCAGCAGCTTGGGGGGAATGAACACTGAAGCTTTCTTT. Amino acids: CASSLGGMNTEAFF.

The chain combines TRBV10-3 with TRBJ2-7, with D perhaps matching TRBD2 (6 bases). The germline CDR1 and CDR2 sequences are ENHRY and SYGVKD. The germline V and J ends were trimmed by 6 bases and 4 bases, with 13 bases remaining between them. The CDR3 consists of 13 residues. In DNA form, the CDR3 reads TGTGCCATCAGGGAGGGGAGGTTTTACGAGCAGTACTTC. This encodes CAIREGRFYEQYF.

The chain is built from TRBV4-1 and TRBJ2-7, with 12 bases lining up with TRBD1. Per germline, CDR1 MGHRA and CDR2 YSYEKL. The junction had 4 bases not matched to a gene; V was cut back by 1 base and J by 6 bases. CDR3 length: 15 amino acids. The CDR3 loop reads CASSQGDRGPFEQYF. In DNA form, the CDR3 reads TGCGCCAGCAGCCAAGGGGACAGGGGGCCCTTCGAGCAGTACTTC.

This clone was detected only once. J is TRBJ2-2 and V is TRBV11-3; 7 bases agree with TRBD1. From germline, CDR1 is SGHNT and CDR2 YENEEA. Losses at the gene ends were 2 bases for V and 4 bases for J; bases not matched to a gene: 13. The CDR3 loop spans 18 amino acids. CDR3 loop: CASSLNLVDRTSTGELFF. As DNA, the CDR3 is TGTGCCAGCAGCTTAAACCTTGTGGACAGGACTTCCACCGGGGAGCTGTTTTTT.

The chain carries TRBV5-1 and TRBJ2-1, with 14 bases lining up with TRBD2. The length of the CDR3 is 18 residues. Germline CDR1 and CDR2: SGHRS and YFSETQ. Trimming cost V 2 bases and J 4 bases; bases outside gene matches: 8. The DNA for the CDR3 is TGCGCCAGCAGCTTAGTAGGGACTAGCGGGAGTTCATACAATGAGCAGTTCTTC. This translates into CASSLVGTSGSSYNEQFF.

This chain links TRBV6-5 with TRBJ1-1; unclear D gene. The CDR3 contains 15 residues. Germline CDR1 and CDR2: MNHEY and SVGAGI. V lost 4 bases and J 1 base, leaving 13 bases between the germline ends. The CDR3 protein is CASSSPPTGNTEAFF. The CDR3 DNA follows: TGTGCCAGCAGTTCGCCCCCCACCGGGAACACTGAAGCTTTCTTT.

The chain is built from TRBV5-5 and TRBJ2-7; no reliable D call. Germline V lookup: CDR1 SGHKS, CDR2 YYEKEE (reference sequence). There are 14 residues in the CDR3. V was trimmed by 2 bases and J by 1 base, leaving 10 bases between them. The CDR3 DNA sequence: TGTGCCAGCAGCTTTTCCGCAGCATCCTACGAGCAGTACTTC. Amino acids: CASSFSAASYEQYF.

The chain combines TRBV18 with TRBJ2-3; 7 nucleotides align to TRBD2. CDR3 length: 15 amino acids. Trimming removed 1 base from V and 1 base from J; junction bases left unmatched: 2. Looked up from germline, CDR1 is KGHSH and CDR2 is LQKENI. The CDR3 protein is CASSPRTSGTDTQYF. CDR3 bases: TGTGCCAGCTCACCACGTACTAGCGGCACAGATACGCAGTATTTT.

This rearrangement joins TRBV5-4 to TRBJ2-1; D is perhaps TRBD1 (5 bases). The germline V and J ends were trimmed by 1 base and 3 bases, with 11 bases remaining between them. This CDR3 is 15 amino acids long. Germline V gene lookup returns CDR1 SGHNT and CDR2 YYREEE (reference sequence). The CDR3 loop is CASSLYSGNYNEQFF. For the CDR3, the DNA is TGTGCCAGCAGCTTGTATTCAGGGAACTACAATGAGCAGTTCTTC.

The CDR3 sequence is CATTGEVDTEAFF. The DNA of the CDR3 is TGTGCCACGACAGGGGAGGTGGACACTGAAGCTTTCTTT. The V and J genes are TRBV10-3 and TRBJ1-1, with 8 bases matching TRBD1. Per the germline V gene, CDR1 is ENHRY and CDR2 is SYGVKD. The CDR3 sequence is 13 residues long. Unmatched junction bases numbered 7, after V lost 10 bases and J lost 3 bases.

The chain carries TRBV28 and TRBJ1-5; a possible D gene is TRBD1 (5 bases). Between the trimmed V and J ends, which lost 4 bases and 4 bases, there was a span of 11 bases. Germline lookup yields CDR1 MDHEN and CDR2 SYDVKM. The CDR3 is made up of 14 amino acids. CDR3 DNA sequence: TGTGCCAGCAGTTGGGGGGGAACGAATCAGCCCCAGCATTTT. It specifies CASSWGGTNQPQHF. Supplemented by reference TRBV28 and TRBJ1-5, the full variable domain reads DVKVTQSSRYLVKRTGEKVFLECVQDMDHENMFWYRQDPGLGLRLIYFSYDVKMKEKGDIPEGYSVSREKKERFSLILESASTNQTSMYLCASSWGGTNQPQHFGDGTRLSIL.

The chain couples TRBV11-2 to TRBJ2-1; 7 nucleotides line up with TRBD2. V lost 2 bases, J lost 6 bases, and 13 bases stayed unmatched. This CDR3 has 17 residues. Germline-derived CDR1 and CDR2 are SGHAT and FQNNGV. The CDR3 protein is CASSLLPGGSYSNEQFF. CDR3 in DNA: TGTGCCAGCAGCTTACTCCCCGGCGGGAGCTACTCCAATGAGCAGTTCTTC.

This clone was recorded a few times. The chain joins TRBV27 to TRBJ2-7; no clear D gene. V was trimmed by 4 bases and J by 5 bases, leaving 12 bases between them. The germline gives CDR1 MNHEY, CDR2 SMNVEV (reference sequence). This CDR3 has 13 residues. For the CDR3, the DNA is TGTGCCAGCAGTTCGGGTTGGGGTGACGAGCAGTACTTC. It codes for CASSSGWGDEQYF.

The chain has TRBV21-1 and TRBJ1-5; the DNA was not used to check the table's D call, TRBD1. TRBV21-1 is described as a pseudogene. The CDR3 covers 16 residues. CDR3 amino acids: CATIRRGQYVNQPQHF. The CDR3 DNA reads as TGTGCCACTATAAGGCGTGGGCAGTACGTAAATCAGCCCCAGCATTTT.

As for this clone: Other DNA sequences in this sample translate to the same CDR3. The gene calls are TRBV5-1 and TRBJ1-2; possibly TRBD1 for D (5 bases). Germline V gives CDR1 SGHRS, CDR2 YFSETQ. This CDR3 has 13 amino acids. V lost 2 bases and J 3 bases, leaving 8 bases between the germline ends. This CDR3 reads CASSLQAHYGYTF. In DNA form, the CDR3 reads TGCGCCAGCAGCTTACAGGCTCACTATGGCTACACCTTC. Full variable domain (missing parts from reference TRBV5-1 and TRBJ1-2): KAGVTQTPRYLIKTRGQQVTLSCSPISGHRSVSWYQQTPGQGLQFLFEYFSETQRNKGNFPGRFSGRQFSNSRSEMNVSTLELGDSALYLCASSLQAHYGYTFGSGTRLTVV.

This clone was picked up one time. The same CDR3 arises from other DNA sequences in this sample as well. The V and J genes are TRBV9 and TRBJ2-6, with D perhaps matching TRBD1 (6 bases). Germline CDR1 and CDR2: SGDLS and YYNGEE. The CDR3 runs to 15 residues. V was clipped by 0 bases and J by 4 bases, with 8 bases between them. The CDR3 sequence is CASSVEGTGANVLTF. Written as DNA, the CDR3 is TGTGCCAGCAGCGTAGAAGGGACAGGGGCCAACGTCCTGACTTTC.

The V gene is TRBV5-6, the J gene TRBJ2-1; the match to TRBD2 covers 7 bases. Germline values: CDR1 SGHDT, CDR2 YYEEEE. This CDR3 contains 14 residues. Germline trimming cut 4 bases from V and 12 bases from J; bases unmatched to any gene: 13. CDR3 nucleotide sequence: TGTGCCAGCAGCCTTAGCGGGCAACCCTTTTGGCAGTTCTTC. Protein sequence: CASSLSGQPFWQFF.

The genes are TRBV28 and TRBJ2-3; 8 positions match TRBD2. The CDR3 is 15 amino acids. The V and J ends lost 9 bases and 5 bases, in that order; junction bases with no gene match: 13. Germline-derived CDR1 and CDR2 are MDHEN and SYDVKM. DNA for the CDR3: TGTGCCAGTAGCCAGAGCGGGAGTTTGGTAGATACGCAGTATTTT. It translates to CASSQSGSLVDTQYF.

This rearrangement joins TRBV10-1 to TRBJ2-1; tentative D call: TRBD2 (6 bases). The CDR3 is 16 residues long. Per the germline V gene, CDR1 is WNHNN and CDR2 is SYGVQD (reference sequence). Trimming pared 3 bases from V and 10 bases from J, leaving 22 bases between. The CDR3 spells CASSDPSGPGVLEQFF. DNA of the CDR3: TGCGCCAGCAGTGATCCCTCGGGACCGGGGGTCCTGGAGCAGTTCTTC.

This chain uses TRBV28 with TRBJ1-1, with D possibly matching TRBD1 (5 bases). Germline CDR1 reads MDHEN; CDR2 reads SYDVKM. The CDR3 runs 15 residues. V lost 7 bases, J lost 1 base, and 16 bases lay in between. DNA for the CDR3: TGTGCCAGCACCTCAGGGACCCTTTCGAACACTGAAGCTTTCTTT. This codes for CASTSGTLSNTEAFF.

Only one count was recorded for this clone. The CDR3 here is CAISESRTFPPYEQYF. The DNA of the CDR3 is TGTGCCATCAGTGAGTCGAGGACCTTCCCACCCTACGAGCAGTACTTC. The chain links TRBV10-3 to TRBJ2-7; D is undetermined. Germline CDR1 ENHRY, CDR2 SYGVKD. The ends were cut back, 0 bases at V and 2 bases at J, with 14 bases in the middle. The CDR3 contains 16 residues.

The chain combines TRBV21-1 with TRBJ1-5. TRBV21-1 is designated a pseudogene. The CDR3 sequence is 15 residues long. DNA for the CDR3: TGTGCCAGCAGCAAGACAGCTAGCTCGCGGCAGCCCCAGCATTTT. Translated, it gives CASSKTASSRQPQHF.

This sequence joins TRBV15 and TRBJ2-2, with a weak D call TRBD2 (5 bases). The CDR3 runs 13 residues. Deletions cut 8 bases from V and 2 bases from J, with 9 bases between. CDR1 is LNHNV and CDR2 is YYDKDF in the germline V gene (reference sequence). CDR3 DNA sequence: TGTGCCACCGGACTCGCTAACACCGGGGAGCTGTTTTTT. Residues: CATGLANTGELFF. Combining the CDR3 with reference TRBV15 and TRBJ2-2 gives the whole variable domain DAMVIQNPRYQVTQFGKPVTLSCSQTLNHNVMYWYQQKSSQAPKLLFHYYDKDFNNEADTPDNFQSRRPNTSFCFLDIRSPGLGDTAMYLCATGLANTGELFFGEGSRLTVL.

This chain uses TRBV7-9 with TRBJ2-5; tentative D call: TRBD2 (7 bases). CDR1 is SEHNR, CDR2 FQNEAQ, per germline (reference sequence). The CDR3 loop spans 17 amino acids. Trimming removed 4 bases at V and 5 bases at J, with 23 bases between. Here the CDR3 reads CASSSLGGARGLETQYF. Written as DNA, the CDR3 is TGTGCCAGCAGCTCTCTAGGGGGGGCTCGAGGGCTGGAGACCCAGTACTTC.

The J gene is TRBJ2-6, the V gene TRBV5-1; 9 bases align to TRBD1. The length of the CDR3 is 18 residues. The V segment lost 0 bases and the J segment 4 bases; nucleotides outside the gene matches: 8. CDR1 SGHRS and CDR2 YFSETQ come from the germline V gene. The DNA for the CDR3 is TGCGCCAGCAGCTTGGGTGCGGGACAGGGATCCGGGGCCAACGTCCTGACTTTC. Protein: CASSLGAGQGSGANVLTF.

Of note for this clone: Other nucleotide sequences from this sample produce the same CDR3. This chain uses TRBV2 with TRBJ2-1; tentative D call: TRBD1 (6 bases). Germline V gene data show CDR1 as SNHLY and CDR2 as FYNNEI. The CDR3 runs to 12 residues. V was pared by 7 bases and J by 3 bases, with 7 bases between. The CDR3 reads CASNRVYNEQFF. In nucleotides, the CDR3 is TGTGCCAGCAACAGGGTCTACAATGAGCAGTTCTTC.

V is TRBV9 and J is TRBJ1-4; 9 bases map to TRBD1. The CDR3 loop spans 14 amino acids. Looked up from germline, CDR1 is SGDLS and CDR2 is YYNGEE. The ends lost 4 bases at V and 5 bases at J; junction bases unmatched: 3. CDR3 nucleotide sequence: TGTGCCAGCAGCTTAGACAGGGGGAATGAAAAACTGTTTTTT. This sequence encodes CASSLDRGNEKLFF.